This T cell receptor (beta chain) was sequenced for a study of T cell responses to AZD1222 COVID-19 vaccine. Measured with immunoSEQ multiplex PCR; TCRdb has only the in-frame clones, and not every one. The data contain 100,000 to 150,000 clones, about 85% of them singletons. Trimming took 8 bases from V and 1 from J, leaving 15 bases between them. Germline loops: CDR1 MNHEY, CDR2 SVGAGI. This CDR3 region has 14 residues. This material consisted of peripheral blood, taken 28 days after the second AZD1222 dose. This TCR came from an adult who received the AZD1222 COVID-19 vaccine. The chain combines TRBV6-5 with TRBJ2-7; D remains unclear. The CDR3: CASRARDWSYEQYF. CDR3 DNA sequence: TGTGCCAGCCGAGCTAGGGATTGGTCCTACGAGCAGTACTTC.